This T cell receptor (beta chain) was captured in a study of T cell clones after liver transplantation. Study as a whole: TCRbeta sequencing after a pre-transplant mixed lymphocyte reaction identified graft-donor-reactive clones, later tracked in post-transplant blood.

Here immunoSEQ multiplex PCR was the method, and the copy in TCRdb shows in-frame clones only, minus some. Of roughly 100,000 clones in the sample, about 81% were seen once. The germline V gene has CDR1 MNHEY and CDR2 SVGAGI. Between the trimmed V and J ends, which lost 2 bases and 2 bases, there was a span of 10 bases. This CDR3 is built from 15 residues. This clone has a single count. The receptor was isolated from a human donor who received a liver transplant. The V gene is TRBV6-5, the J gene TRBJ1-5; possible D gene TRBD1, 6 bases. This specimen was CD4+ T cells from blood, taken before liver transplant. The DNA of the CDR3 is TGTGCCAGCAGTTACACGACAGGCCGCAATCAGCCCCAGCATTTT. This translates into CASSYTTGRNQPQHF.